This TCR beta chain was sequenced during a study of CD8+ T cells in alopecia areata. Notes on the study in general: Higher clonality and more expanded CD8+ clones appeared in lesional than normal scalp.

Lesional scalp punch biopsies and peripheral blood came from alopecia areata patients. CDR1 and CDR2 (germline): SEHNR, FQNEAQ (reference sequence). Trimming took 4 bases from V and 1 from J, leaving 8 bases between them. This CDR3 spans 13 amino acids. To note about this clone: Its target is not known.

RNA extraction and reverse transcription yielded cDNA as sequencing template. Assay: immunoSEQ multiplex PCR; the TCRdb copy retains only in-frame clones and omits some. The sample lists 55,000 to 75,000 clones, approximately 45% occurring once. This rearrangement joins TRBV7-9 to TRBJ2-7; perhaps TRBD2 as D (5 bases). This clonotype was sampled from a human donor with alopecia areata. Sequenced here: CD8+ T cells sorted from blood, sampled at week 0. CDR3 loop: CASSSTGSYEQYF. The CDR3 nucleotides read TGTGCCAGCAGCTCGACGGGATCCTACGAGCAGTACTTC.